A selection of T cell receptor beta chains follows, all from one sample in a study of identical twins. TCRdb fed the 5' RACE reads into MiXCR, producing one record per CDR3 protein. The sample holds 500,000 or so distinct CDR3 sequences, 14% seen once. The sample also formed part of further work on yellow fever vaccine responses in identical twins.

The material sequenced was CD4+ T cells sorted from blood. These receptors all come from a woman younger than 35 in good health. The CDR3 runs from the conserved cysteine through the conserved F or W. The D gene is left open where the match is weak. The listing skips clone size in some rows; elsewhere it reads once, few, many or a size class.

d_call	clone_size	j_call	v_call	cdr3_aa	cdr3_nt
TRBD2	few	TRBJ2-1	TRBV18	CASSPTSGSVYNEQFF	TGTGCCAGCTCACCGACTAGCGGGAGCGTCTACAATGAGCAGTTCTTC
.	.	TRBJ2-7	TRBV5-1	CASSLAGTSRFYEQYF	TGCGCCAGCAGCTTGGCCGGGACTTCCAGATTCTACGAGCAGTACTTC
TRBD2	.	TRBJ2-3	TRBV28	CASSKERGRLDTQYF	TGTGCCAGCAGTAAGGAGCGGGGGAGGCTGGATACGCAGTATTTT
.	.	TRBJ2-7	TRBV7-8	CASSPSSGQLYEQYF	TGTGCCAGCAGCCCTAGTAGCGGCCAATTATACGAGCAGTACTTC
TRBD2	.	TRBJ2-4	TRBV20-1	CSANGLAGVVKNIQYF	TGCAGTGCCAATGGACTAGCGGGAGTGGTCAAAAACATTCAGTACTTC
.	.	TRBJ2-3	TRBV27	CASSFLGLTTDTQYF	TGTGCCAGCAGTTTCCTGGGGCTGACGACAGATACGCAGTATTTT
.	.	TRBJ2-5	TRBV7-6	CASSLVGGGPETQYF	TGTGCCAGCAGCTTAGTGGGAGGGGGGCCGGAGACCCAGTACTTC
TRBD2	.	TRBJ2-1	TRBV7-9	CASSVTGLAGYNEQFF	TGTGCCAGCAGCGTAACGGGACTAGCGGGATACAATGAGCAGTTCTTC
.	.	TRBJ2-3	TRBV11-2	CASSLVPLLGRRTDTQYF	TGTGCCAGCAGCTTAGTACCTCTTCTGGGGCGACGCACAGATACGCAGTATTTT
TRBD1	.	TRBJ2-3	TRBV7-9	CASSWGQGPTDTQYF	TGTGCCAGCAGCTGGGGACAGGGACCCACAGATACGCAGTATTTT
.	few	TRBJ2-1	TRBV2	CASTEHESNEQFF	TGTGCCAGCACTGAACACGAGAGCAATGAGCAGTTCTTC
.	.	TRBJ2-7	TRBV14	CASSHTRGNEQYF	TGTGCCAGCAGCCATACAAGGGGGAACGAGCAGTACTTC
.	.	TRBJ2-7	TRBV11-2	CASSLDGTTYEQYF	TGTGCCAGCAGCTTAGATGGCACAACCTACGAGCAGTACTTC